The T cell receptor (beta chain) described here comes from a study of shared clonotypes between healthy human individuals. Overall study findings and caveats: Expectations were that clonotype sharing among donors would be affected by sequencing depth. As a rule, naive subsets had a larger estimated richness than memory subsets.

V lost 3 bases, J lost 0 bases, and 9 bases lay in between. Germline V gene data show CDR1 as WSHSY and CDR2 as SAAADI. The CDR3 runs 15 residues. Deep was the level used in running the assay. Method: immunoSEQ multiplex PCR; TCRdb's copy keeps in-frame clones and lacks some. The sample holds some 1,400,000 clones, roughly 95% seen once. On this clone itself: Its matching antigen is unknown.

The sample was naive CD4+ T cells sorted from blood. Documented subset: CD45RA+ positively selected. This TCR came from a man in his thirties or forties in good health. The chain has TRBV10-2 and TRBJ2-1; D may be TRBD1 or TRBD2 (6 bases each). The CDR3 region is CASSDTGASYNEQFF. Here the CDR3 DNA reads TGCGCCAGCAGTGACACGGGGGCCTCCTACAATGAGCAGTTCTTC.